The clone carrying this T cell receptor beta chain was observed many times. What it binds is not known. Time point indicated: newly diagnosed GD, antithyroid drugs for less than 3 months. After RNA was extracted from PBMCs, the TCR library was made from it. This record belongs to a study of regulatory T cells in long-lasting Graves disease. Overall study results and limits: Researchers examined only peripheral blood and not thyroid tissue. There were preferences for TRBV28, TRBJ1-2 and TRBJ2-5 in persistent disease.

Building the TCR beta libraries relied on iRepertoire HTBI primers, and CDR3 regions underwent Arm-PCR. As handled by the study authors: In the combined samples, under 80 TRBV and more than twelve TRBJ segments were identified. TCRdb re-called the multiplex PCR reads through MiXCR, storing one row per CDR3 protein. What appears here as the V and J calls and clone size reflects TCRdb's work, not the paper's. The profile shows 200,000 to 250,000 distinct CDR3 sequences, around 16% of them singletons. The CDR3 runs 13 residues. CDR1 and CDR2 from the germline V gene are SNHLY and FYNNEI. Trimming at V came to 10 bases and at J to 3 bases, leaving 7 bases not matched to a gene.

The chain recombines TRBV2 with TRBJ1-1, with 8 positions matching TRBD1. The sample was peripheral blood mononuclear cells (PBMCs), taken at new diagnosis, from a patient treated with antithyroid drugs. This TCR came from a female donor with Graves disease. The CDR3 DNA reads TGTGCCATCGCGGACAGGGTTGACACTGAAGCTTTCTTT. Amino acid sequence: CAIADRVDTEAFF.